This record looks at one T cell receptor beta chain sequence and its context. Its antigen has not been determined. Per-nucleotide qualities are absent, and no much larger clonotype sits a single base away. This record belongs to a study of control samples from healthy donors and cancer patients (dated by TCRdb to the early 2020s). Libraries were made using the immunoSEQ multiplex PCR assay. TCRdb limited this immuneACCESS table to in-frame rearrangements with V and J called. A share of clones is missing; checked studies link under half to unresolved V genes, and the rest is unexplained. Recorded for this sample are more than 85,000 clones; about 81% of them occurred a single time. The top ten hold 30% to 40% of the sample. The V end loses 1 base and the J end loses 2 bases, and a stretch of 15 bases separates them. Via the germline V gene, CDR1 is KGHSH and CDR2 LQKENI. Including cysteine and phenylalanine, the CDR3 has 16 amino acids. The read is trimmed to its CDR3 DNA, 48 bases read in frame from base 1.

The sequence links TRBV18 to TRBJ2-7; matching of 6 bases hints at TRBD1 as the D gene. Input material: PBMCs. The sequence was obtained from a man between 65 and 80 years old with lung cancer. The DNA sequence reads TGTGCCAGCTCACCACGCGCACAGGGACGTACCTACGAGCAGTACTTC. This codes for CASSPRAQGRTYEQYF.